This T cell receptor beta chain was profiled in a study of CD8 T cells in ankylosing spondylitis. Findings and limits, study-wide: The disease-linked clones had a CD8+ phenotype and low blood frequencies. Blood from ankylosing spondylitis patients appeared to carry a characteristic roughly eight-variant TCR beta motif. Clones linked to disease were reported to show significant enrichment in matched ankylosing spondylitis synovial fluid.

This clonotype was picked up a small number of times. Its antigen is not known. Per germline, CDR1 MGHRA and CDR2 YSYEKL. This CDR3 has 16 amino acids. With V trimmed by 3 bases and J by 4 bases, 6 bases remained unmatched. Library preparation for TCR beta used quantitative 5'-RACE with molecular barcodes. TCRdb passed the 5' RACE reads through MiXCR, listing each CDR3 protein once. This table has 300,000 to 400,000 distinct CDR3 sequences, more than 9% appearing once. The chain joins TRBV4-1 to TRBJ2-1; TRBD2 agrees at 10 bases. The sample consisted of blood, either unsorted or a sorted T cell fraction (not recorded which). This receptor was obtained from a female donor with ankylosing spondylitis or in good health (not recorded which). The CDR3 region has the DNA TGCGCCAGCAGCCAGTCCCTAGCGGGGGTGTACAATGAGCAGTTCTTC. It encodes CASSQSLAGVYNEQFF.